The 23 T cell receptor beta chains below all came from one sample that was sequenced in a study of T cells in Graves' hyperthyroidism and ophthalmopathy. TCR beta CDR3 sequences were amplified from RNA transcripts. When the TCR CDR3 underwent first-round RT-PCR, the HTBI primer set was used. From the multiplex PCR reads, TCRdb called clonotypes with MiXCR, one entry per CDR3 protein. The sample includes a few hundred thousand distinct CDR3 sequences, 13% to 15% of them seen just once. The sample consisted of blood. Receptors originate from a woman aged 18-30 years with Graves' hyperthyroidism.

This clonotype was detected ten times or more. This rearrangement joins TRBV4-1 to TRBJ1-1; weak D call: TRBD1 (5 bases). The CDR3 has 16 amino acids. V lost 1 base, J lost 0 bases, and 12 bases lay in between. Germline values: CDR1 MGHRA, CDR2 YSYEKL. This chain's CDR3 is CASSQGWVGVNTEAFF. DNA of the CDR3: TGCGCCAGCAGCCAAGGTTGGGTAGGGGTGAACACTGAAGCTTTCTTT.

The rearrangement links TRBV19 to TRBJ2-1; perhaps TRBD1 as D (6 bases). CDR1 and CDR2 from the germline V gene are LNHDA and SQIVND (reference sequence). V was trimmed by 2 bases and J by 0 bases, leaving 8 bases between them. This CDR3 contains 15 residues. The CDR3 nucleotides are TGTGCCAGTAGTATACGGGACAACTCCTACAATGAGCAGTTCTTC. Protein product: CASSIRDNSYNEQFF.

The chain recombines TRBV19 with TRBJ2-1; 11 bases align to TRBD2. Trimming took 5 bases from V and 14 from J; bases not matched to a gene: 8. The germline V gene encodes CDR1 LNHDA and CDR2 SQIVND (reference sequence). The CDR3 totals 13 residues. The CDR3 DNA reads as TGTGCCAGTAGTCCACTAGCGGGAGAGATGGAGTTCTTC. Encoded protein: CASSPLAGEMEFF.

The chain has TRBV5-4 and TRBJ2-5, with 10 bases that match TRBD2. V lost 3 bases and J lost 5; bases outside the gene matches: 10. In germline, CDR1 is SGHNT, CDR2 YYREEE (reference sequence). The CDR3 is 16 amino acids. The CDR3 DNA reads TGTGCCAGCAGCTCCTTAGCGGGAGGAGGTGGGGAGACCCAGTACTTC. Translation gives CASSSLAGGGGETQYF.

J is TRBJ2-1 and V is TRBV9, with TRBD1 matching 10 bases. The germline gives CDR1 SGDLS, CDR2 YYNGEE. V lost 3 bases and J lost 9; bases outside the gene matches: 9. The CDR3 totals 15 residues. The DNA of the CDR3 is TGTGCCAGCAGCGCACCCGGGACAGGGGTACGTGAGCAGTTCTTC. Its translation is CASSAPGTGVREQFF.

This clonotype was picked up many times. This chain connects TRBV29-1 to TRBJ2-3, with D possibly being TRBD1 (8 bases). V lost 4 bases and J 5 bases, leaving 13 bases between the germline ends. Germline CDR1 reads SQVTM; CDR2 reads ANQGSEA. The CDR3 is 13 residues long. CDR3: CSVGTGRGDTQYF. The CDR3 coding sequence is TGCAGCGTTGGGACAGGGAGGGGAGATACGCAGTATTTT.

Turning to this clonotype: A much larger clone differs by one base, so this may be a read error. CDR3 in DNA: TGTGCCAGCAGTTTATGGATAGGGGGCTACACTGAAGCTTCCTTT. This codes for CASSLWIGGYTEASF. The chain employs TRBV27 and TRBJ1-1, with 7 bases matching TRBD1. The germline CDR1 and CDR2 sequences are MNHEY and SMNVEV (reference sequence). The CDR3 is 15 residues long.

This clonotype turned up a few times. DNA for the CDR3: TGTGCCAACATGTTTGCGGGGGTCAAAAACATTCAGTACTTC. Amino acid sequence: CANMFAGVKNIQYF. The V gene is TRBV5-5, the J gene TRBJ2-4; 7 bases agree with TRBD2. This CDR3 is 14 amino acids long. Unmatched junction bases numbered 9, after V lost 9 bases and J lost 3 bases. Germline V gives CDR1 SGHKS, CDR2 YYEKEE (reference sequence). Full variable domain (rest looked up from reference TRBV5-5 and TRBJ2-4): DAGVTQSPTHLIKTRGQQVTLRCSPISGHKSVSWYQQVLGQGPQFIFQYYEKEERGRGNFPDRFSARQFPNYSSELNVNALLLGDSALYLCANMFAGVKNIQYFGAGTRLSVL.

This clonotype was seen ten or more times. V usage is TRBV12-3 or TRBV12-4 and J usage is TRBJ1-1, with TRBD1 matching over 9 bases. The trim removed 6 bases at V and 3 bases at J, leaving 2 bases unmatched. The CDR3 covers 13 residues. CDR3 region: CASRRQGDTEAFF. The CDR3 nucleotides read TGTGCCAGCAGGCGACAGGGGGACACTGAAGCTTTCTTT.

This clonotype showed up just a few times. The V and J genes are TRBV20-1 and TRBJ2-7; 12 nucleotides match TRBD2. The CDR3 loop spans 13 amino acids. Germline V CDR1 and CDR2: DFQATT, SNEGSKA (reference sequence). J was trimmed by 5 bases and V by 7 bases; bases with no gene match: 6. CDR3 in amino acids: CSGTSGIGNEQYF. Written as DNA, the CDR3 is TGCAGTGGGACTAGCGGGATCGGTAACGAGCAGTACTTC.

This clonotype was counted ten times or more. The V call is TRBV18, the J call TRBJ2-1; possibly TRBD2 for D (7 bases). CDR3 length equals 16 residues. CDR1 is KGHSH, CDR2 LQKENI, per germline. The V end lost 0 bases, the J end lost 8 bases, and 17 bases lay between the germline ends. The CDR3 DNA reads as TGTGCCAGCTCACCACCTACGGGCGGGGGCGAGGATGAGCAGTTCTTC. It codes for CASSPPTGGGEDEQFF.

This chain connects TRBV18 to TRBJ2-7, with 8 bases aligning to TRBD2. This CDR3 has 14 amino acids. After removal of 3 bases from V and 0 bases from J, the junction contained 1 base not matched to a gene. CDR1 and CDR2 from the germline V gene are KGHSH and LQKENI. Here the CDR3 DNA reads TGTGCCAGCTCACCCGGGACTAGCTCCTACGAGCAGTACTTC. Its protein is CASSPGTSSYEQYF.

There are a few counts of this clonotype. This rearrangement joins TRBV19 to TRBJ1-1; a weak D match, TRBD1 (6 bases). This CDR3 contains 13 residues. With 11 bases removed from V and 0 bases from J, the gap between germline ends came to 13 bases. Germline V gene sequence: CDR1 LNHDA, CDR2 SQIVND (reference sequence). DNA of the CDR3: TGTGCCTCCGGACAGTTCATGAACACTGAAGCTTTCTTT. Its protein is CASGQFMNTEAFF.

In this sample, this clonotype turned up many times. The chain couples TRBV30 to TRBJ1-1, with 9 positions matching TRBD1. Germline trimming cut 3 bases from V and 4 bases from J; bases unmatched to any gene: 6. The length of the CDR3 is 14 residues. Germline V lookup: CDR1 GTSNPN, CDR2 SVGIG (reference sequence). In DNA form, the CDR3 reads TGTGCCTGGAGGGGACAGGGAGAGATCACTGAAGCTTTCTTT. Translation: CAWRGQGEITEAFF. Using reference TRBV30 and TRBJ1-1 for the parts outside the CDR3, the full variable domain is SQTIHQWPATLVQPVGSPLSLECTVEGTSNPNLYWYRQAAGRGLQLLFYSVGIGQISSEVPQNLSASRPQDRQFILSSKKLLLSDSGFYLCAWRGQGEITEAFFGQGTRLTVV.

In its sample, this clonotype was seen many times. This chain joins TRBV24-1 and TRBJ2-3; no reliable D call. This CDR3 region has 16 residues. The V end was cut by 2 bases, the J end by 0 bases, with 11 bases between. The germline V gene has CDR1 KGHDR and CDR2 SFDVKD. In nucleotides, the CDR3 is TGTGCCACCAGTGATTCTGCCGCAGACAGCACAGATACGCAGTATTTT. Amino acids: CATSDSAADSTDTQYF.

This clonotype was counted only a few times. The chain links TRBV20-1 to TRBJ2-7; D is uncertain. The V gene lost 2 bases and the J gene lost 0 bases, with 8 bases spanning the gap. Germline CDR1 and CDR2: DFQATT and SNEGSKA (reference sequence). The CDR3 contains 13 residues. DNA of the CDR3: TGCAGTGCTAGACGGCCTGGCTCCTACGAGCAGTACTTC. As protein: CSARRPGSYEQYF.

Details on this clonotype: Since a much larger clone is just one base distant, this may be a read error. The chain joins TRBV20-1 to TRBJ2-7, with a tentative D call TRBD2 (5 bases). CDR3 size: 14 residues. V was shortened by 7 bases and J by 3 bases, with 19 bases between the two germline ends. CDR1 and CDR2 (germline): DFQATT, SNEGSKA (reference sequence). The CDR3 loop is CSVRLVGVFYEQYF. CDR3 nucleotides: TGCAGTGTACGTTTAGTGGGAGTTTTCTACGAGCAGTACTTC.

This clonotype was seen a few times. The chain has TRBV5-1 and TRBJ2-3; 13 bases match TRBD2. The junction had 5 bases not matched to a gene; V was cut back by 3 bases and J by 4 bases. There are 16 residues in the CDR3. Germline V gene lookup returns CDR1 SGHRS and CDR2 YFSETQ. As DNA, the CDR3 is TGCGCCAGCAGCTACGGACTAGCGGGAGTTTCAGATACGCAGTATTTT. As protein: CASSYGLAGVSDTQYF.

This clonotype was recorded at least ten times. The V and J genes are TRBV11-3 and TRBJ2-1, with TRBD2 identical over 9 bases. The trim removed 3 bases at V and 3 bases at J, leaving 9 bases unmatched. Germline CDR1 SGHNT, CDR2 YENEEA. The CDR3 totals 17 residues. CDR3 residues: CASSLTDFSGGYNEQFF. CDR3 bases: TGTGCCAGCAGCTTGACTGACTTTAGCGGGGGCTACAATGAGCAGTTCTTC.

This clonotype was seen repeatedly, ten times or more. The CDR3 nucleotides read TGCAGCGGCGACAGAAACACTGAAGCTTTCTTT. Amino acids: CSGDRNTEAFF. V usage is TRBV29-1 and J usage is TRBJ1-1; D possibly corresponds to TRBD1 (5 bases). This CDR3 has 11 residues. Deletions cut 7 bases from V and 2 bases from J, with 8 bases between. Germline V gene data show CDR1 as SQVTM and CDR2 as ANQGSEA. Filled out from reference TRBV29-1 and TRBJ1-1, the complete variable domain reads SAVISQKPSRDICQRGTSLTIQCQVDSQVTMMFWYRQQPGQSLTLIATANQGSEATYESGFVIDKFPISRPNLTFSTLTVSNMSPEDSSIYLCSGDRNTEAFFGQGTRLTVV.

The chain uses TRBV10-3 and TRBJ2-7; 9 bases are shared with TRBD1. The CDR3 runs to 13 residues. The V gene's germline CDR1 is ENHRY and CDR2 SYGVKD. Trimming took 5 bases from V and 8 from J; bases not matched to a gene: 7. DNA of the CDR3: TGTGCCATCAGTCCGGGACAGGGCAGGCAGCAGTACTTC. Encoded protein: CAISPGQGRQQYF.

This clonotype was counted only a few times. Relative to the germline gene, one junction end is altered; a read error may explain this. The chain combines TRBV7-7 with TRBJ2-5, with 10 positions matching TRBD1. CDR3 length equals 15 residues. CDR1 is SSHAT and CDR2 is FNYEAQ in the germline V gene (reference sequence). The CDR3 loop is CASSPDRGLEETQYF. CDR3 sequence (DNA): TGTGCTAGCAGCCCCGACAGGGGGCTAGAGGAGACCCAGTACTTC.

This clonotype was seen at least ten times. CDR3 in amino acids: CAWSVQREQPQHF. The CDR3 coding sequence is TGTGCCTGGAGTGTACAGAGAGAACAGCCCCAGCATTTT. The rearrangement joins TRBV30 to TRBJ1-5; D gene ambiguous. Germline V lookup: CDR1 GTSNPN, CDR2 SVGIG (reference sequence). V shed 0 bases and J shed 7 bases, with 10 bases lying between them. The length of the CDR3 is 13 residues.